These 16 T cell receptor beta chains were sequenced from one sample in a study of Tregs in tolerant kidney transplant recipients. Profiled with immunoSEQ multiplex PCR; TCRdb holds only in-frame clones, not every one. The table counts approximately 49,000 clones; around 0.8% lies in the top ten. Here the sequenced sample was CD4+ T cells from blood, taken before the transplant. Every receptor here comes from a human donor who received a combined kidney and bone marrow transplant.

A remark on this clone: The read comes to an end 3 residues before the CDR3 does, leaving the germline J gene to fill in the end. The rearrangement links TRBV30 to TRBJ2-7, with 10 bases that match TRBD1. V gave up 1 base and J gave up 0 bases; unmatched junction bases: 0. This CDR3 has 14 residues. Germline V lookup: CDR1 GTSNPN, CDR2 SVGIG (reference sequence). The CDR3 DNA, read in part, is TGTGCCTGGAGTGGGACAGGGGGCTCCTACGAG. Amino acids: CAWSGTGGSYE. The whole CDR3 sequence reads CAWSGTGGSYEQYF.

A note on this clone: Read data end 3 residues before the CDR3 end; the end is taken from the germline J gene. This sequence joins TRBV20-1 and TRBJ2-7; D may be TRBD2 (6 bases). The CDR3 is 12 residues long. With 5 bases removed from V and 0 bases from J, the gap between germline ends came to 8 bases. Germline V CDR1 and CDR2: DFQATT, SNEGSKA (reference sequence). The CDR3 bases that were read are TGCAGTGCTCCTAGCGACTCCTACGAG. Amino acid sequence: CSAPSDSYE. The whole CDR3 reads CSAPSDSYEQYF.

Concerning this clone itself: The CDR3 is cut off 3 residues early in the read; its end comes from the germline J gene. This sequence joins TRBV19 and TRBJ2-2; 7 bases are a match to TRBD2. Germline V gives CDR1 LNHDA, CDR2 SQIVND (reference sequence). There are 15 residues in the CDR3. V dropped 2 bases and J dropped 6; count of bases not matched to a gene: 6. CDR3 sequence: CASSIQAGRAGELFF. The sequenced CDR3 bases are TGTGCCAGTAGTATACAAGCGGGACGGGCCGGGGAG.

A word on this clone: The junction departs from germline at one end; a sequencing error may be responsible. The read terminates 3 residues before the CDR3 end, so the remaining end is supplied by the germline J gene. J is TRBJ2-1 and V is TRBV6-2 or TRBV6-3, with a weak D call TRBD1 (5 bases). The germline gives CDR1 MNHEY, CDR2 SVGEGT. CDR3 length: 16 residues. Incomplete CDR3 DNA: TGTGCCAGCAGTGACTCAGGGCATTTTGCCTACAATGAG. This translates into CASSDSGHFAYNE. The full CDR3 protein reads CASSDSGHFAYNEQFF.

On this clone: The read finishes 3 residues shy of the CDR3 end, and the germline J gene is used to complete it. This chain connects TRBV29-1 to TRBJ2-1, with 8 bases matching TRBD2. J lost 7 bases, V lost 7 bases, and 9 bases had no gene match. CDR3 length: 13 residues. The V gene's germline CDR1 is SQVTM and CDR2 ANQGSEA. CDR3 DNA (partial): TGCAGCGGATGGAGCGGGAGAAAGAATGAG. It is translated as CSGWSGRKNE. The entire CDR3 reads CSGWSGRKNEQFF.

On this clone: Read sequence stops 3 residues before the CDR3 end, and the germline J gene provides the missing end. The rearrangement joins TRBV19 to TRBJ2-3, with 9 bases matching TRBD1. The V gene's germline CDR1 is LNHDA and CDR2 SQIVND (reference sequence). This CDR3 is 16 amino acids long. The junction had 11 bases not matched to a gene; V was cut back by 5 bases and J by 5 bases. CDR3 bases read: TGTGCCAGTAGTCCTTACAGGGGGCGCGTGGAAGATACG. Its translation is CASSPYRGRVEDT. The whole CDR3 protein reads CASSPYRGRVEDTQYF. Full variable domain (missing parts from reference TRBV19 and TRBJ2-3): DGGITQSPKYLFRKEGQNVTLSCEQNLNHDAMYWYRQDPGQGLRLIYYSQIVNDFQKGDIAEGYSVSREKKESFPLTVTSAQKNPTAFYLCASSPYRGRVEDTQYFGPGTRLTVL.

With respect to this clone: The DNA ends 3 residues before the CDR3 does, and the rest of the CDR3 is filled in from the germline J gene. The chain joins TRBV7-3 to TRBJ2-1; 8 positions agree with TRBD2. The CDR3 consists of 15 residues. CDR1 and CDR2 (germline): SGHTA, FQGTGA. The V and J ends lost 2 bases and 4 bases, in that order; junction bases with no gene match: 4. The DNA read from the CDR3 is TGTGCCAGCAGCTTACAGCGGGGGCCATACAATGAG. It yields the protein CASSLQRGPYNE. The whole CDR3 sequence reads CASSLQRGPYNEQFF.

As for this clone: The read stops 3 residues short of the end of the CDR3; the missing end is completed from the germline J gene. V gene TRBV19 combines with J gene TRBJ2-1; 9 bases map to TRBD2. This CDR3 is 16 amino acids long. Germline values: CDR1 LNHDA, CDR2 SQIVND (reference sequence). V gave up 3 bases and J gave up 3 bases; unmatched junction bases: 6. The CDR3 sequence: CASSISSGGFYNEQFF. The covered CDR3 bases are TGTGCCAGTAGTATTAGTAGCGGGGGATTCTACAATGAG.

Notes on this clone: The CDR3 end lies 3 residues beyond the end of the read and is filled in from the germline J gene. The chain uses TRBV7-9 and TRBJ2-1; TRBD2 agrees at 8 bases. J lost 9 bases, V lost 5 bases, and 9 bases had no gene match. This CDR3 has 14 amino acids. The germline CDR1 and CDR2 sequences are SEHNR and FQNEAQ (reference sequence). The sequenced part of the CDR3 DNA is TGTGCCAGCAGCGGAGCGGGGGAGTTGGTTGAG. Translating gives CASSGAGELVE. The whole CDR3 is CASSGAGELVEQFF.

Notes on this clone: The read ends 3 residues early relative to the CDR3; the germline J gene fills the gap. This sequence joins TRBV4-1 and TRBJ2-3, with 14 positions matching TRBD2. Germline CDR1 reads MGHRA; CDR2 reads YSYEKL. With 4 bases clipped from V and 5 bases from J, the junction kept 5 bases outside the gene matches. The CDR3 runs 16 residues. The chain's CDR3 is CASSPGLAGEVDTQYF. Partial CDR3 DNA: TGCGCCAGCAGCCCGGGACTAGCGGGAGAGGTAGATACG.

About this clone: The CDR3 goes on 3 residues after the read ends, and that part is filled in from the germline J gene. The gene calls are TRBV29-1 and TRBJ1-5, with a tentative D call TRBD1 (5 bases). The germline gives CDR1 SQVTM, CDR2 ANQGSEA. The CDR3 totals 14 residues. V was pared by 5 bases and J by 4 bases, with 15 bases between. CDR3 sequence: CSVSEGMGNQPQHF. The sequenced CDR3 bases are TGCAGCGTTTCTGAGGGGATGGGAAATCAGCCC. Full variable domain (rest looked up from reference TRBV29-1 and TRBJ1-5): SAVISQKPSRDICQRGTSLTIQCQVDSQVTMMFWYRQQPGQSLTLIATANQGSEATYESGFVIDKFPISRPNLTFSTLTVSNMSPEDSSIYLCSVSEGMGNQPQHFGDGTRLSIL.

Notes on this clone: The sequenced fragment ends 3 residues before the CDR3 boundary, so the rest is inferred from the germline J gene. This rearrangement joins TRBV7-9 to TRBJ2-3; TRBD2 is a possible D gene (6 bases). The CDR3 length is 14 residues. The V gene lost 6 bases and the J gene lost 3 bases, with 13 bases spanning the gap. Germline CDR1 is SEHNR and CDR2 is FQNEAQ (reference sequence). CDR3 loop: CASRKEGQTDTQYF. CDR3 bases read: TGTGCCAGCAGAAAGGAGGGCCAGACAGATACG.

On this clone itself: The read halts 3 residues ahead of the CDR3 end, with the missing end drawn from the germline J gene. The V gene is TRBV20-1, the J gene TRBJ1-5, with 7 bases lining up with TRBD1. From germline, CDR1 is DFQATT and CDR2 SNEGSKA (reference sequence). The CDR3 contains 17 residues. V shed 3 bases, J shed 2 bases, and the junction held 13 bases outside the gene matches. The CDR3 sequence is CSASWGQSKGGNQPQHF. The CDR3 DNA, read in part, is TGCAGTGCTAGTTGGGGACAGTCAAAAGGAGGCAATCAGCCC.

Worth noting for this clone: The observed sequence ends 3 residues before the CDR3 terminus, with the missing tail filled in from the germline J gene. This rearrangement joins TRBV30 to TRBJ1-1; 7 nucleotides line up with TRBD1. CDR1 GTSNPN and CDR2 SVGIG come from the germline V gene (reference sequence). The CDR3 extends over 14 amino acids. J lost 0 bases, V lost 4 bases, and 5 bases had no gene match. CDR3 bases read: TGTGCCTGGAAACGGGACAGATTGAACACTGAA. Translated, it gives CAWKRDRLNTE. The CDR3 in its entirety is CAWKRDRLNTEAFF.

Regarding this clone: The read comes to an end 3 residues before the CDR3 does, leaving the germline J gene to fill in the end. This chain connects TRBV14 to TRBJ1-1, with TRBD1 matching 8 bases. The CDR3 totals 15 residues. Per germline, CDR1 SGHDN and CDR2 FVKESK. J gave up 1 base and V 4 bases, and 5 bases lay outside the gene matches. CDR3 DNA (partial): TGTGCCAGCAGCCTCCTTGGACAGGGGAACACTGAA. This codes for CASSLLGQGNTE. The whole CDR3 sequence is CASSLLGQGNTEAFF.

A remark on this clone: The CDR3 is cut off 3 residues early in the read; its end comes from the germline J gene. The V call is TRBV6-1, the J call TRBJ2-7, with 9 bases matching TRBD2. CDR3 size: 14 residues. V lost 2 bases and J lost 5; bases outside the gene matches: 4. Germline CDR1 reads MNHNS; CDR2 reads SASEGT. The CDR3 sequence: CASSEPGLADEQYF. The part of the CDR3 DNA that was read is TGTGCCAGCAGTGAACCGGGACTAGCAGACGAG.